This T cell receptor beta chain was sequenced during a study of shared T cell receptors in the human thymus. Sequencing was performed with immunoSEQ multiplex PCR; in TCRdb, only in-frame clones are kept and a portion is missing. The sample lists about 660,000 clones, approximately 88% occurring once. The CDR3 totals 13 residues. V was clipped by 5 bases and J by 6 bases, with 12 bases between them. CDR1 is WNHNN and CDR2 is SYGVQD in the germline V gene (reference sequence). This same sample was also part of a study on human thymus T cells. That investigation notes: The donors were infants in Finland with congenital heart defects, otherwise immunologically healthy.

This TCR came from a boy under three years old with a congenital heart defect. Source material: thymocytes. The chain links TRBV10-1 to TRBJ2-3, with D perhaps matching TRBD2 (5 bases). In nucleotides, the CDR3 is TGCGCCAGCAGTAAGCGATCGGGGGATACGCAGTATTTT. It encodes CASSKRSGDTQYF.